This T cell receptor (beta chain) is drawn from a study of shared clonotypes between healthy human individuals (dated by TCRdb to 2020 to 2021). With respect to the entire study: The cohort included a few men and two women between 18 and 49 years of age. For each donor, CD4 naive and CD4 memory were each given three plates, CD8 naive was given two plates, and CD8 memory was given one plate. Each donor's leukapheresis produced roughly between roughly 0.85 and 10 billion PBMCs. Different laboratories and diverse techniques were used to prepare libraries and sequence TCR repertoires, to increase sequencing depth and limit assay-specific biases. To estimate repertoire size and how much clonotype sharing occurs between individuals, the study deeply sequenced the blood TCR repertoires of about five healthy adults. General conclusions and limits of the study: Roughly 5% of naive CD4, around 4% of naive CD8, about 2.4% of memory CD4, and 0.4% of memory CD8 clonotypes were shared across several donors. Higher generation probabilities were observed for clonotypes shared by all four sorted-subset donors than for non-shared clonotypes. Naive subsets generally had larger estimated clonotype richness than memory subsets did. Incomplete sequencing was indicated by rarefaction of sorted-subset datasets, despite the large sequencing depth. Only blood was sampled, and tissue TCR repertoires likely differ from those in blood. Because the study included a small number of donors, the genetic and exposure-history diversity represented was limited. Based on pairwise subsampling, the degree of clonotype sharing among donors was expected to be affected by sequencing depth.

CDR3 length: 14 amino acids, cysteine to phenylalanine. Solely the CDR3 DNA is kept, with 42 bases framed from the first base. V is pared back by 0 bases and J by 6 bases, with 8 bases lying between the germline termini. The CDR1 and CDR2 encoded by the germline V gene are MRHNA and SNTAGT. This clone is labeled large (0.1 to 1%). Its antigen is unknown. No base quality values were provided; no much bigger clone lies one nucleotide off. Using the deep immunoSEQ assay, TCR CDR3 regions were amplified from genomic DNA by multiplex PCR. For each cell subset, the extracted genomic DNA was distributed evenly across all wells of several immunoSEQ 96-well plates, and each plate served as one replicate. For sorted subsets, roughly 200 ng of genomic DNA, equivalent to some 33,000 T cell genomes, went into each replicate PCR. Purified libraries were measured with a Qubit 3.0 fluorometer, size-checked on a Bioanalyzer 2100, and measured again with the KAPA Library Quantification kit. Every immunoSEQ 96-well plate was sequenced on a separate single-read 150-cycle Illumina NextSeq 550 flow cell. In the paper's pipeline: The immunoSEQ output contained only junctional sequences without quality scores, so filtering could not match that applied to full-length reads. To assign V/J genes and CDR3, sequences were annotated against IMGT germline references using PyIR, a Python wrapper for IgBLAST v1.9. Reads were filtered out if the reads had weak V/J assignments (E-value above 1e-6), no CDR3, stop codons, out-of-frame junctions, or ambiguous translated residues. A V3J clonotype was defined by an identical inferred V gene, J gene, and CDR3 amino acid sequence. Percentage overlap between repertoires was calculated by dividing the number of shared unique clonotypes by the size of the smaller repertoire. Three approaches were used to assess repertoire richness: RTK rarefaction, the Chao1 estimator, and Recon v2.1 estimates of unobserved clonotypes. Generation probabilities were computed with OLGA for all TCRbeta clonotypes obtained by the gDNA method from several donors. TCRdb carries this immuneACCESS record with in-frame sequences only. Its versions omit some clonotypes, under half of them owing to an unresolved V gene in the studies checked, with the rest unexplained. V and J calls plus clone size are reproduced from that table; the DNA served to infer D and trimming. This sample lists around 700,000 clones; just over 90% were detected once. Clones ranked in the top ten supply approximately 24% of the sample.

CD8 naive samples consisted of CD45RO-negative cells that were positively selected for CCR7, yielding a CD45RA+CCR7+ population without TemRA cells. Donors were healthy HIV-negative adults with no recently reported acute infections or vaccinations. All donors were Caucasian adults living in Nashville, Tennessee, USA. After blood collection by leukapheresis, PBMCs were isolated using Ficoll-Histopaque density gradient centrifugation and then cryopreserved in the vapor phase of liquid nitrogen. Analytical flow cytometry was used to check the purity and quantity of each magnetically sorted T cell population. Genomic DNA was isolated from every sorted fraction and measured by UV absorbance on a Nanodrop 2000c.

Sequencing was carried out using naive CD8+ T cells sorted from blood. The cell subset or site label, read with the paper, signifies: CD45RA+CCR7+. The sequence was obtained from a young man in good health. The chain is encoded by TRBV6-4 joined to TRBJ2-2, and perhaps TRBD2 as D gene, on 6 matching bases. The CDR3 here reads CASSDSSGAGELFF. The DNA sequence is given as TGTGCCAGCAGTGACTCTAGCGGCGCCGGGGAGCTGTTTTTT.